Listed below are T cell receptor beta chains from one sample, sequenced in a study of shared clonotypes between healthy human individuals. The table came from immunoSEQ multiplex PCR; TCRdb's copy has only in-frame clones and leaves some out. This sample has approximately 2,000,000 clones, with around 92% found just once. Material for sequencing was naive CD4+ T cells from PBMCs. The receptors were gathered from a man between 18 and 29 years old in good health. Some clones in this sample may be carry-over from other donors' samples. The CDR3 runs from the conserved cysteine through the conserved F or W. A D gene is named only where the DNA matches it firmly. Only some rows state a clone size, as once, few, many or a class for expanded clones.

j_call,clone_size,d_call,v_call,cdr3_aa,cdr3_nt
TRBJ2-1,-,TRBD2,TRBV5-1,CASSLGSTSAESYEQFF,TGCGCCAGCAGCTTGGGGTCTACTAGCGCCGAAAGTTATGAGCAGTTCTTC
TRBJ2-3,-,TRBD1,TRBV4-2,CASSPNRGQRGTDTQYF,TGTGCCAGCAGCCCCAACAGGGGGCAAAGGGGCACAGATACGCAGTATTTT
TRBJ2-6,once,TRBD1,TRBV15,CATSRTKTGLYAGANVLTF,TGTGCCACCAGCAGGACAAAGACAGGGTTGTATGCAGGGGCCAACGTCCTGACTTTC
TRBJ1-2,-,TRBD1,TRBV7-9,CASSYTGVEGYTF,TGTGCCAGCAGCTACACAGGGGTAGAAGGCTATACCTTC
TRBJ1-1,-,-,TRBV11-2,CASSTRAGNTEAFF,TGTGCCAGCAGCACCAGGGCTGGGAACACTGAAGCTTTCTTT
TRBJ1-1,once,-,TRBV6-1,CASSELEGRGTEAFF,TGTGCCAGCAGTGAACTAGAAGGGCGAGGGACTGAAGCTTTCTTT
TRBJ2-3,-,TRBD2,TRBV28,CASSSAGGGADTQYF,TGTGCCAGCAGTTCAGCGGGAGGGGGGGCAGATACGCAGTATTTT
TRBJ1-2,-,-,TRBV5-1,CASSQWTANYGYTF,TGCGCCAGCAGCCAATGGACAGCCAACTATGGCTACACCTTC
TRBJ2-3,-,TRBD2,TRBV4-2,CASSPRGTSVVADTQYF,TGTGCCAGCAGCCCCAGGGGGACTAGCGTAGTTGCAGATACGCAGTATTTT
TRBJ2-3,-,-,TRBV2,CASSPSTDTQYF,TGTGCCAGCAGTCCTAGCACAGATACGCAGTATTTT
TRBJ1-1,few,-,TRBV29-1,CSVAGQYTEAFF,TGCAGCGTAGCCGGACAGTACACTGAAGCTTTCTTT